These T cell receptor beta chains were read from a single sample in a study of response to subunit inactivated influenza vaccine. TCRdb reanalysed the RT-PCR reads using MiXCR and keeps one entry per CDR3 protein. The sample carries about 520,000 distinct CDR3 sequences, roughly 27% recorded once. The material sequenced was CD4+ T cells sorted from PBMCs, taken approximately 5 days after vaccination. All receptors come from a man in his fifties who received an inactivated influenza vaccine. The CDR3 runs from the conserved cysteine through the conserved F or W. The order of the fields is D gene, CDR3 length, V gene, clone size, J gene, CDR3 DNA, CDR3 protein. D genes are given only for firm matches. The size field is filled for only some rows; it gives once, few, many or a size class.

>TRBD1|16|TRBV4-2|few|TRBJ1-2
TGTGCCAGCAGCGTCCGGGACAGGGGGCGCGACTATGGCTACACCTTC
CASSVRDRGRDYGYTF
>NA|16|TRBV5-1|NA|TRBJ1-6
TGCGCCAGCAGCCGTGGGACCAGGTCTGATCATTCACCCCTCCACTTT
CASSRGTRSDHSPLHF
>NA|13|TRBV20-1|few|TRBJ2-1
TGCAGTGCTAGGTCCGGGTCCGCCGCGGAGCAGTTCTTC
CSARSGSAAEQFF
>TRBD2|17|TRBV7-9|few|TRBJ2-6
TGTGCCAGCAGCTGGGAGGGTAGTACTGGCTGGGCCAACGTCCTGACTTTC
CASSWEGSTGWANVLTF
>TRBD1|17|TRBV12-3/TRBV12-4|few|TRBJ2-6
TGTGCCAGCAGTTCCGGGACAGGGGGCGCCGGGGCCAACGTCCTGACTTTC
CASSSGTGGAGANVLTF
>TRBD2|13|TRBV29-1|few|TRBJ2-1
TGCAGCGTGGGACTAGCGGGGTACAATGAGCAGTTCTTC
CSVGLAGYNEQFF
>TRBD1|15|TRBV18|NA|TRBJ2-1
TGTGCCAGCTCACCGCACAGGGGTGGGGACAATGAGCAGTTCTTC
CASSPHRGGDNEQFF
>TRBD1|15|TRBV12-3/TRBV12-4|NA|TRBJ2-5
TGTGCCAGCAGTCCGGGACAGGGGATTGGAGAGACCCAGTACTTC
CASSPGQGIGETQYF
>NA|16|TRBV6-5|NA|TRBJ1-1
TGTGCCAGCAGTTACTCCGGGGTGAACATGAACACTGAAGCTTTCTTT
CASSYSGVNMNTEAFF
>NA|15|TRBV12-3/TRBV12-4|NA|TRBJ2-2
TGTGCCAGCCTCTCAGGGTTCCTTAACACCGGGGAGCTGTTTTTT
CASLSGFLNTGELFF
>TRBD1|15|TRBV7-6|NA|TRBJ2-7
TGTGCCAGCAGCCTGCGGACAGGAACCTATGCGGAGCAGTACTTC
CASSLRTGTYAEQYF
>TRBD1|16|TRBV6-1|many|TRBJ2-1
TGTGCCAGCAGTGGGGGGACAGGGGGAGGTCTTGATGAGCAGTTCTTC
CASSGGTGGGLDEQFF